Listed below are T cell receptor beta chains from one sample, sequenced in a study of blood T cell repertoires in COVID-19. Method: immunoSEQ multiplex PCR; TCRdb's copy keeps in-frame clones and lacks some. The sample has tens of thousands of clones, over 65% seen once. Sample: peripheral blood. The source of these receptors is a human donor in a cohort sampled during active COVID-19. Both conserved end residues are part of each CDR3. The D gene is left open where the match is weak. The listing skips clone size in some rows; elsewhere it reads once, few, many or a size class.

cdr3_nt: TGTGCCAGCAGCTTAGAGGGACAGTCGAACATTGAAGCTTTCTTT
cdr3_aa: CASSLEGQSNIEAFF
d_call: TRBD1
j_call: TRBJ1-1
v_call: TRBV7-2
clone_size: .

cdr3_nt: TGTGCCAGCGCAGGCCACACTGAAGCTTTCTTT
cdr3_aa: CASAGHTEAFF
d_call: .
j_call: TRBJ1-1
v_call: TRBV2
clone_size: .

cdr3_nt: TGTGCCAGCAGCTTATGGCAATACAATGAGCAGTTCTTC
cdr3_aa: CASSLWQYNEQFF
d_call: .
j_call: TRBJ2-1
v_call: TRBV7-9
clone_size: .

cdr3_nt: TGCGCCAGCAGCTGGGGACAGGGATACGAGCAGTACTTC
cdr3_aa: CASSWGQGYEQYF
d_call: TRBD1
j_call: TRBJ2-7
v_call: TRBV5-1
clone_size: .

cdr3_nt: TGTGCCAGCAGCCCTCAGGGGGTATACGAGCAGTACTTC
cdr3_aa: CASSPQGVYEQYF
d_call: TRBD1
j_call: TRBJ2-7
v_call: TRBV27
clone_size: .

cdr3_nt: TGTGCCAGCAGAAAATCTGGGACAGCGAACACTGAAGCTTTCTTT
cdr3_aa: CASRKSGTANTEAFF
d_call: TRBD1
j_call: TRBJ1-1
v_call: TRBV6-5
clone_size: .

cdr3_nt: TGTGCCAGCAGCTTGGTCGCTTCGGAGACGGGGAACACTGAAGCTTTCTTT
cdr3_aa: CASSLVASETGNTEAFF
d_call: .
j_call: TRBJ1-1
v_call: TRBV5-5
clone_size: .

cdr3_nt: TGTGCCAGCAGTTTACGGGAGGGGTGGCGACCCCTCCACTTT
cdr3_aa: CASSLREGWRPLHF
d_call: .
j_call: TRBJ1-6
v_call: TRBV28
clone_size: .

cdr3_nt: TGTGCCAGCAGCCTCGGACTCATCGGAAGCTACGAGCAGTACTTC
cdr3_aa: CASSLGLIGSYEQYF
d_call: .
j_call: TRBJ2-7
v_call: TRBV28
clone_size: .

cdr3_nt: TGTGCCAGCAGCTTAGGGGCTACCCAGTACTTC
cdr3_aa: CASSLGATQYF
d_call: .
j_call: TRBJ2-5
v_call: TRBV7-2
clone_size: .

cdr3_nt: TGTGCCAGTAGTAAAACTAGCGGGAGGGCGGATGAGCAGTTCTTC
cdr3_aa: CASSKTSGRADEQFF
d_call: TRBD2
j_call: TRBJ2-1
v_call: TRBV19
clone_size: .

cdr3_nt: TGTGCCAGTGGGACGGGGGGCTTGCAGCCCCAGCATTTT
cdr3_aa: CASGTGGLQPQHF
d_call: .
j_call: TRBJ1-5
v_call: TRBV6-5
clone_size: .

cdr3_nt: TGTGCCAGTAGCTCGGATGCTTCTAGCGGGCCGAGCTCCTACGAGCAGTACTTC
cdr3_aa: CASSSDASSGPSSYEQYF
d_call: TRBD2
j_call: TRBJ2-7
v_call: TRBV19
clone_size: .

cdr3_nt: TGTGCCAGCAGAAACAATAACAATCAGCCCCAGCATTTT
cdr3_aa: CASRNNNNQPQHF
d_call: .
j_call: TRBJ1-5
v_call: TRBV28
clone_size: .

cdr3_nt: TGTGCCAGCAGCCCCGGGGGCGGGAGCTACACCGGGGAGCTGTTTTTT
cdr3_aa: CASSPGGGSYTGELFF
d_call: .
j_call: TRBJ2-2
v_call: TRBV11-3
clone_size: .

cdr3_nt: TGTGCCAGCAGCTTAGCGGGGACTAGCTCCTACGAGCAGTACTTC
cdr3_aa: CASSLAGTSSYEQYF
d_call: TRBD2
j_call: TRBJ2-7
v_call: TRBV7-2
clone_size: .

cdr3_nt: TGTGCCAGCAGTTTCGACGGAGATGGCTACACCTTC
cdr3_aa: CASSFDGDGYTF
d_call: .
j_call: TRBJ1-2
v_call: TRBV6-9
clone_size: once

cdr3_nt: TGTGCCAGCAGCCAACAGGGTGATAATTCACCCCTCCACTTT
cdr3_aa: CASSQQGDNSPLHF
d_call: .
j_call: TRBJ1-6
v_call: TRBV7-9
clone_size: .

cdr3_nt: TGTGCCAGCTCACCATTTCAGGGGGCTGGTGAAGCTTTCTTT
cdr3_aa: CASSPFQGAGEAFF
d_call: TRBD1
j_call: TRBJ1-1
v_call: TRBV18
clone_size: .

cdr3_nt: TGTGCCAGCAGCCCCGGACTAGCCCCAAACCATCCTTCCTACAATGAGCAGTTCTTC
cdr3_aa: CASSPGLAPNHPSYNEQFF
d_call: TRBD2
j_call: TRBJ2-1
v_call: TRBV4-2
clone_size: .

cdr3_nt: TGTGCCAGCAGTGAATTCTTGGGCGGGAGGAGCTACGAGCAGTACTTC
cdr3_aa: CASSEFLGGRSYEQYF
d_call: TRBD2
j_call: TRBJ2-7
v_call: TRBV25-1
clone_size: few

cdr3_nt: TGTGCCAGTAGTACGGGAGGACGCACCACACAGTACTTC
cdr3_aa: CASSTGGRTTQYF
d_call: TRBD2
j_call: TRBJ2-7
v_call: TRBV19
clone_size: .

cdr3_nt: TGTGCCAGCAGTAACGGAGGGGGCTTAGGGGAGACCCAGTACTTC
cdr3_aa: CASSNGGGLGETQYF
d_call: .
j_call: TRBJ2-5
v_call: TRBV19
clone_size: once

cdr3_nt: TGTGCCAGCAGCCGTATCGGGGGGACGAACACCGGGGAGCTGTTTTTT
cdr3_aa: CASSRIGGTNTGELFF
d_call: TRBD2
j_call: TRBJ2-2
v_call: TRBV9
clone_size: .

cdr3_nt: TGTGCCAGCAATGCCCACCTACAGGGGGCTGGAAACACCATATATTTT
cdr3_aa: CASNAHLQGAGNTIYF
d_call: TRBD1
j_call: TRBJ1-3
v_call: TRBV28
clone_size: .

cdr3_nt: TGTGCCAGCAGTTACTCGGTACCCGGGGTTCAAGAGACCCAGTACTTC
cdr3_aa: CASSYSVPGVQETQYF
d_call: .
j_call: TRBJ2-5
v_call: TRBV6-6
clone_size: .

cdr3_nt: TGTGCCAGCAGTTTCGGACTACCGAATGAAAAACTGTTTTTT
cdr3_aa: CASSFGLPNEKLFF
d_call: .
j_call: TRBJ1-4
v_call: TRBV28
clone_size: .

cdr3_nt: TGTGCCAGCAGTTACGGACTAGCGGGATACCGGGAGTGGGAGCAGTACTTC
cdr3_aa: CASSYGLAGYREWEQYF
d_call: TRBD2
j_call: TRBJ2-7
v_call: TRBV6-2/TRBV6-3
clone_size: .

cdr3_nt: TGTGCCACCAGCAGAGATCATAATGAAAAACTGTTTTTT
cdr3_aa: CATSRDHNEKLFF
d_call: .
j_call: TRBJ1-4
v_call: TRBV15
clone_size: .

cdr3_nt: TGTGCCAGCAGGATTGCTACAGGGGGCGGAAACTATGGCTACACCTTC
cdr3_aa: CASRIATGGGNYGYTF
d_call: TRBD1
j_call: TRBJ1-2
v_call: TRBV7-2
clone_size: .

cdr3_nt: TGTGCCACCGGGAAGGAGGAACTAGGGAGAAACACTGAAGCTTTCTTT
cdr3_aa: CATGKEELGRNTEAFF
d_call: .
j_call: TRBJ1-1
v_call: TRBV2
clone_size: .

cdr3_nt: TGTGCCAGCAGCTTAGTGCGGGAGAGCACAGATACGCAGTATTTT
cdr3_aa: CASSLVRESTDTQYF
d_call: TRBD2
j_call: TRBJ2-3
v_call: TRBV11-2
clone_size: .

cdr3_nt: TGTGCCAGCAAGTTGGACAGAAACAATGAGCAGTTCTTC
cdr3_aa: CASKLDRNNEQFF
d_call: .
j_call: TRBJ2-1
v_call: TRBV2
clone_size: .

cdr3_nt: TGTGCCAGCAGCCTTAGCTTGGCAACTAATGAAAAACTGTTTTTT
cdr3_aa: CASSLSLATNEKLFF
d_call: .
j_call: TRBJ1-4
v_call: TRBV9
clone_size: .

cdr3_nt: TGTGCCAGCAGCCTATATGGGGGGACTGGGACCTACAATGAGCAGTTCTTC
cdr3_aa: CASSLYGGTGTYNEQFF
d_call: .
j_call: TRBJ2-1
v_call: TRBV11-3
clone_size: .

cdr3_nt: TGTGCCAGCAGTCCCCAAGGAGTTTACGAGCAGTACTTC
cdr3_aa: CASSPQGVYEQYF
d_call: .
j_call: TRBJ2-7
v_call: TRBV28
clone_size: .

cdr3_nt: TGTGCCAGCAGTTTGGGGAGCCTCGCCTATAATTCACCCCTCCACTTT
cdr3_aa: CASSLGSLAYNSPLHF
d_call: .
j_call: TRBJ1-6
v_call: TRBV28
clone_size: .

cdr3_nt: TGTGCCAGCACCCGTGGAGACACTGAAGCTTTCTTT
cdr3_aa: CASTRGDTEAFF
d_call: .
j_call: TRBJ1-1
v_call: TRBV6-5
clone_size: .

cdr3_nt: TGTGCCAGCAGCTTAGACCAGAACTATGGCTACACCTTC
cdr3_aa: CASSLDQNYGYTF
d_call: .
j_call: TRBJ1-2
v_call: TRBV7-2
clone_size: .

cdr3_nt: TGCGCCAGCAGTCAATCAAAGCCAGGTCCTCACGAGCAGTACTTC
cdr3_aa: CASSQSKPGPHEQYF
d_call: .
j_call: TRBJ2-7
v_call: TRBV23-1
clone_size: .

cdr3_nt: TGTGCCAGCAGCCAAAGGGCGGGGGGCCAGAATGAGCAGTTCTTC
cdr3_aa: CASSQRAGGQNEQFF
d_call: TRBD2
j_call: TRBJ2-1
v_call: TRBV7-2
clone_size: .